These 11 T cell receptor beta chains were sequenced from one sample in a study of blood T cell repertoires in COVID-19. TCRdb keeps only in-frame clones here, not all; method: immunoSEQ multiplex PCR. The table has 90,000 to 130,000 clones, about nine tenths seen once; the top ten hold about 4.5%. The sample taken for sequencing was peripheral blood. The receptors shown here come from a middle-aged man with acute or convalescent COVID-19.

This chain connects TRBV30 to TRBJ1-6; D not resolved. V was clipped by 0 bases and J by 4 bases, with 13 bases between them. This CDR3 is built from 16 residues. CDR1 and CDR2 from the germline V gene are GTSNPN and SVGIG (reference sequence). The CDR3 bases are TGTGCCTGGAGTGTACTAGCGGCGAATTATAATTCACCCCTCCACTTT. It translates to CAWSVLAANYNSPLHF.

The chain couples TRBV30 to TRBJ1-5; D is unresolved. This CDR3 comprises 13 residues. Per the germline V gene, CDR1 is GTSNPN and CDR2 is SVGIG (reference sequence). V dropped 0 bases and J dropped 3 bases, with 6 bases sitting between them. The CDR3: CAWSVSDNQPQHF. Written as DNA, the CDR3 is TGTGCCTGGAGTGTCTCAGACAATCAGCCCCAGCATTTT.

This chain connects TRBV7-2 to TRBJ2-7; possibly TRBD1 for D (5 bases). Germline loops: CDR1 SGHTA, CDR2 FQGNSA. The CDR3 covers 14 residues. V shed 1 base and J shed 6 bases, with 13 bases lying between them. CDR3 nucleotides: TGTGCCAGCAGCTTAGAGGGTGGGGCTTTCGAGCAGTACTTC. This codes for CASSLEGGAFEQYF. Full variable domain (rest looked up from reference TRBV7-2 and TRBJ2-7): GAGVSQSPSNKVTEKGKDVELRCDPISGHTALYWYRQSLGQGLEFLIYFQGNSAPDKSGLPSDRFSAERTGGSVSTLTIQRTQQEDSAVYLCASSLEGGAFEQYFGPGTRLTVT.

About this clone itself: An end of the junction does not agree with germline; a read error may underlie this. CDR3 coding DNA: TGTGCCAGCAGCTTAGACGCAGGGGGCCGGGCCTCCTTT. Translated, it gives CASSLDAGGRASF. This chain joins TRBV7-2 and TRBJ1-1, with 8 nucleotides matching TRBD1. Germline CDR1 and CDR2: SGHTA and FQGNSA. This CDR3 contains 13 residues.

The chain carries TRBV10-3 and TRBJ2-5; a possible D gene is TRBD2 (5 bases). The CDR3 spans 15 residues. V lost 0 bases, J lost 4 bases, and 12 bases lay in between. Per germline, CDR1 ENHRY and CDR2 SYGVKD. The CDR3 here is CAISESPRGGETQYF. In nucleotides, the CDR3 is TGTGCCATCAGTGAGTCCCCCAGAGGAGGAGAGACCCAGTACTTC.

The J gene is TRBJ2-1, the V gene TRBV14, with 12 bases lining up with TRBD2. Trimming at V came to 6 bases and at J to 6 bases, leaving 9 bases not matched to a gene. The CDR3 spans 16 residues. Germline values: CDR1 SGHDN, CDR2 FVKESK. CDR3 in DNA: TGTGCCAGCAGTCGAACGGGACTAGCGGGTGGCAATGAGCAGTTCTTC. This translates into CASSRTGLAGGNEQFF. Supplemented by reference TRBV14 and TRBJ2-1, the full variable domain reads EAGVTQFPSHSVIEKGQTVTLRCDPISGHDNLYWYRRVMGKEIKFLLHFVKESKQDESGMPNNRFLAERTGGTYSTLKVQPAELEDSGVYFCASSRTGLAGGNEQFFGPGTRLTVL.

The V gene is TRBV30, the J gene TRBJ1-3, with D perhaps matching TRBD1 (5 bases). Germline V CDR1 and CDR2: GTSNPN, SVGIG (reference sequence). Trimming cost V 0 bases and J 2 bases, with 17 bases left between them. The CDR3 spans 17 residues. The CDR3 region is CAWSVRSQGTAGNTIYF. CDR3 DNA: TGTGCCTGGAGTGTGAGATCCCAGGGAACTGCTGGAAACACCATATATTTT.

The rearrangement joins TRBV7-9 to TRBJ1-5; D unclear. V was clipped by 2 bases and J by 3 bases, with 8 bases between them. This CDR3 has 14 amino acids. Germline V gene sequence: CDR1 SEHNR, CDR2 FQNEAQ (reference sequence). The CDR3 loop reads CASSLSGPNQPQHF. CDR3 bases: TGTGCCAGCAGCTTATCAGGTCCCAATCAGCCCCAGCATTTT.

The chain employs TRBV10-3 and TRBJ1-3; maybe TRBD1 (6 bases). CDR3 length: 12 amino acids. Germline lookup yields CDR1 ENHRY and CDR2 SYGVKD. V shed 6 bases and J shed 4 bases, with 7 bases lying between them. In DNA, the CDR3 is TGTGCCATCAGAACAGGGGGAAACACCATATATTTT. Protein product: CAIRTGGNTIYF.

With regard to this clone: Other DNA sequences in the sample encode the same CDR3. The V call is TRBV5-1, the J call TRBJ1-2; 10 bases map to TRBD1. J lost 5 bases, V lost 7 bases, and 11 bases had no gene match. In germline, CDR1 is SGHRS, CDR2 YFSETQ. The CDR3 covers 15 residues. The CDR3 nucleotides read TGCGCCAGCTCCTCGACAGGGGGCAGGAATTATGGCTACACCTTC. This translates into CASSSTGGRNYGYTF.

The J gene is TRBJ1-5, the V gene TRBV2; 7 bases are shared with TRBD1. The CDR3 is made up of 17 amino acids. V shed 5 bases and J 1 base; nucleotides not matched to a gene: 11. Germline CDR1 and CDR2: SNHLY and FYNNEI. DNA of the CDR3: TGTGCCAGCAGTCCTTGGACAGGCCTTGGGAGCAATCAGCCCCAGCATTTT. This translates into CASSPWTGLGSNQPQHF. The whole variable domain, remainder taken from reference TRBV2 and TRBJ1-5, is EPEVTQTPSHQVTQMGQEVILRCVPISNHLYFYWYRQILGQKVEFLVSFYNNEISEKSEIFDDQFSVERPDGSNFTLKIRSTKLEDSAMYFCASSPWTGLGSNQPQHFGDGTRLSIL.